Only a few counts were recorded for the clone carrying this T cell receptor beta chain. What it recognizes is unknown. The data derive from a study of naive and memory T cell subsets. Overall study findings and caveats: In naive cells, over 95% of TCR sequences were seen only once. Naive and memory repertoire findings lacked a ground truth for validation. Expression changes during T cell differentiation may affect RNA-based TCR counts.

The beta constant-region primer was an equimolar mix of two oligonucleotides covering TRBC1 and TRBC2. Nested alpha and beta constant-region primers with the SP2 primer drove four PCR rounds on ligated cDNA. MiXCR, applied by TCRdb to the UMI-ligation and nested PCR reads, yields one record per CDR3 protein. Of 15,000 to 20,000 distinct CDR3 sequences in the sample, roughly 8.7% were seen once. Sequencing was performed on central memory CD8+ T cells from blood. The sequence was obtained from a human donor in good health.

The CDR3 bases are TGTGCCAGCAGTTGGGACAGGTGGAAGACCGGGGAGCTGTTTTTT. Translating it yields CASSWDRWKTGELFF. The V and J genes are TRBV12-3 or TRBV12-4 and TRBJ2-2, with TRBD1 matching over 8 bases. J was trimmed by 5 bases and V by 4 bases; bases with no gene match: 6. This CDR3 region has 15 residues.